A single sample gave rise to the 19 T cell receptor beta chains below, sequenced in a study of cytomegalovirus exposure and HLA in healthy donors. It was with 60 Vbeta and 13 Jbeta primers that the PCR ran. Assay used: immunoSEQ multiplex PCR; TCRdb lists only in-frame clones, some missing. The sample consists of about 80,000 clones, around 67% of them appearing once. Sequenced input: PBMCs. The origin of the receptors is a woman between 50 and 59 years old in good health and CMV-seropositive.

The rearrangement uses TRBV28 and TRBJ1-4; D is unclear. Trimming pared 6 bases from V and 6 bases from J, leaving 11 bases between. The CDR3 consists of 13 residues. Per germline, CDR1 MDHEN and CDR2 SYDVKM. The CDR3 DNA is TGTGCCAGCAGAAGCAGGATCTATGAAAAACTGTTTTTT. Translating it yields CASRSRIYEKLFF. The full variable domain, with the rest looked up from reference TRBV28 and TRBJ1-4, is DVKVTQSSRYLVKRTGEKVFLECVQDMDHENMFWYRQDPGLGLRLIYFSYDVKMKEKGDIPEGYSVSREKKERFSLILESASTNQTSMYLCASRSRIYEKLFFGSGTQLSVL.

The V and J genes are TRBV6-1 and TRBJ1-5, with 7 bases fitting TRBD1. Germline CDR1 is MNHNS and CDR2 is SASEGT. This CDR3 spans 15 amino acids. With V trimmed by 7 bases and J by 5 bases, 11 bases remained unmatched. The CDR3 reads CASIASRQGDQPQHF. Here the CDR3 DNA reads TGTGCCAGCATTGCTAGTAGACAGGGAGATCAGCCCCAGCATTTT.

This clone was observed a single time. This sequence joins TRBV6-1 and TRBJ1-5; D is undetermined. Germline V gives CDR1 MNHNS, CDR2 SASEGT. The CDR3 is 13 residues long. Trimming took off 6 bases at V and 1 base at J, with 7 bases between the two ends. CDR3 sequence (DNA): TGTGCCAGCAGGGCCAGAAGCAATCAGCCCCAGCATTTT. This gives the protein CASRARSNQPQHF.

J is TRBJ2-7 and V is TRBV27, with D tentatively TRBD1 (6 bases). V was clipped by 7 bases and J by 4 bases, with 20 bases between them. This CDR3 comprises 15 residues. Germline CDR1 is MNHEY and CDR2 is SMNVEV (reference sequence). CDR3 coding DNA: TGTGCCAGCAAACTACAGGGATGGGGCGCTTACGAGCAGTACTTC. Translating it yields CASKLQGWGAYEQYF.

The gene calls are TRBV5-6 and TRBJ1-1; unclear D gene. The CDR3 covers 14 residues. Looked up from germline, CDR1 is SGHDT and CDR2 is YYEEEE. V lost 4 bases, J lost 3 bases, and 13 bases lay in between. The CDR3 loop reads CASSPETTHTEAFF. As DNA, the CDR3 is TGTGCCAGCAGCCCTGAAACAACCCACACTGAAGCTTTCTTT.

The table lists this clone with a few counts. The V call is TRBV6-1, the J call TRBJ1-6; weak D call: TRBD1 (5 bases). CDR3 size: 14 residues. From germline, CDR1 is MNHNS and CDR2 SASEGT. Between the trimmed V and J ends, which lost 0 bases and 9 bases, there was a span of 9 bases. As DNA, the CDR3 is TGTGCCAGCAGTGAAGCGGGGGGATCTTCACCCCTCCACTTT. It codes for CASSEAGGSSPLHF.

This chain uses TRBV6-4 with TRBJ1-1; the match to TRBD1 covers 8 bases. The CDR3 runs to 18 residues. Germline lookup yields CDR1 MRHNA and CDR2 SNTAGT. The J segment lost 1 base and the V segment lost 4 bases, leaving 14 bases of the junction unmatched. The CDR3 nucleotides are TGTGCCAGCAGTGTATACCCCTCCGCAGGGGGCGCGAACACTGAAGCTTTCTTT. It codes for CASSVYPSAGGANTEAFF.

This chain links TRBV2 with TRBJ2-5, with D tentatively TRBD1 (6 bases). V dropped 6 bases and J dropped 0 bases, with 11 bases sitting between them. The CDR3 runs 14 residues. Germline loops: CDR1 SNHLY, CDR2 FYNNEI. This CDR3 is CASSLNRDQETQYF. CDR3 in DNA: TGTGCCAGCAGCCTTAACAGGGACCAAGAGACCCAGTACTTC.

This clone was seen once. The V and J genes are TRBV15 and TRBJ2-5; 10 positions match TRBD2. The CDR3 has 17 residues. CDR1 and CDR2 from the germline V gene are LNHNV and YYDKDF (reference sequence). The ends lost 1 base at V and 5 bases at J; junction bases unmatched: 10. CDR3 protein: CATSRGETSGWGETQYF. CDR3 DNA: TGTGCCACCAGCAGAGGGGAGACTAGCGGGTGGGGGGAGACCCAGTACTTC.

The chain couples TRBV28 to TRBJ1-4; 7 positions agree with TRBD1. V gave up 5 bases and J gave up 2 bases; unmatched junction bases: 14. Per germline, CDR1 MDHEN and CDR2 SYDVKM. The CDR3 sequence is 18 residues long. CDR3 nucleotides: TGTGCCAGCAGTCCACAGGGGATAGGAGCGAAGACTAATGAAAAACTGTTTTTT. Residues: CASSPQGIGAKTNEKLFF.

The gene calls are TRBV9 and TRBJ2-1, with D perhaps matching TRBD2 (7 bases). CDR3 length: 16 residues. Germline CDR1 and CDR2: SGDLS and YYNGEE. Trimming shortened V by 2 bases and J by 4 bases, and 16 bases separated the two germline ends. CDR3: CASSVGGKGVYNEQFF. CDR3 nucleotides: TGTGCCAGCAGCGTCGGGGGGAAGGGGGTTTACAATGAGCAGTTCTTC.

The CDR3 sequence is CASNARGRNEQFF. The CDR3, as DNA: TGTGCCAGTAACGCGAGGGGGCGAAATGAGCAGTTCTTC. The V call is TRBV19, the J call TRBJ2-1; 7 bases are shared with TRBD1. The germline V gene encodes CDR1 LNHDA and CDR2 SQIVND (reference sequence). The junction had 7 bases not matched to a gene; V was cut back by 7 bases and J by 7 bases. The CDR3 covers 13 residues.

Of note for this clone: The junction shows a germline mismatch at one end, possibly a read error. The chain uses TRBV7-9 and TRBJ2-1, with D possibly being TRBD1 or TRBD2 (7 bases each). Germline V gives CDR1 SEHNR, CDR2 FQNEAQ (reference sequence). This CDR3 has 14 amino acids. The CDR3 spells CVSSGTGTVNEQFF. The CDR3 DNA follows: TGTGTCAGCAGCGGGACTGGGACAGTCAATGAGCAGTTCTTC. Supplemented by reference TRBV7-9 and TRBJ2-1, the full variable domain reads DTGVSQNPRHKITKRGQNVTFRCDPISEHNRLYWYRQTLGQGPEFLTYFQNEAQLEKSRLLSDRFSAERPKGSFSTLEIQRTEQGDSAMYLCVSSGTGTVNEQFFGPGTRLTVL.

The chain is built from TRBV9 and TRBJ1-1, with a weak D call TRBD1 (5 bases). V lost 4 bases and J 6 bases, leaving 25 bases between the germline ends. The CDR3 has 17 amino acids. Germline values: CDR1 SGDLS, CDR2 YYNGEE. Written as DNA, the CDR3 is TGTGCCAGCAGCATAACCCATGGCGGGGGGGAGAGCGCTGAAGCTTTCTTT. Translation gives CASSITHGGGESAEAFF. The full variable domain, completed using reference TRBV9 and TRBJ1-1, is DSGVTQTPKHLITATGQRVTLRCSPRSGDLSVYWYQQSLDQGLQFLIQYYNGEERAKGNILERFSAQQFPDLHSELNLSSLELGDSALYFCASSITHGGGESAEAFFGQGTRLTVV.

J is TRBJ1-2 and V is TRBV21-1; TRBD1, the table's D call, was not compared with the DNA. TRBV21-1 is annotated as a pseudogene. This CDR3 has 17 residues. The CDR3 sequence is CASSPSWGQYVPYGYTF. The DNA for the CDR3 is TGTGCCAGCAGCCCCTCGTGGGGGCAGTATGTGCCCTATGGCTACACCTTC.

The CDR3 nucleotides read TGTGCCAGCAGCCTAGGAAGAGGGAGCTCTGGAAACACCATATATTTT. This encodes CASSLGRGSSGNTIYF. The chain has TRBV28 and TRBJ1-3; D is ambiguous. CDR1 is MDHEN and CDR2 is SYDVKM in the germline V gene. V was pared by 6 bases and J by 0 bases, with 15 bases between. The length of the CDR3 is 16 residues.

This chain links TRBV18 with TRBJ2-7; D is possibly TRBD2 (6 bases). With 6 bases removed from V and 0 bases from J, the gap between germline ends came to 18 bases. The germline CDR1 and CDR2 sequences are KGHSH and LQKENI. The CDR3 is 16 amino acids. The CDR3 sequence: CASSAVAGTLSYEQYF. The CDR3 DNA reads TGTGCCAGCTCGGCTGTCGCGGGGACCCTCTCCTACGAGCAGTACTTC.

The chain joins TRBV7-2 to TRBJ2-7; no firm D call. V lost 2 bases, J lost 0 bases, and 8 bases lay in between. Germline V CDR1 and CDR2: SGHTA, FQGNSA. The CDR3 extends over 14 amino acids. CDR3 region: CASSLFGSSYEQYF. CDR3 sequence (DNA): TGTGCCAGCAGCTTATTTGGCAGCTCCTACGAGCAGTACTTC.

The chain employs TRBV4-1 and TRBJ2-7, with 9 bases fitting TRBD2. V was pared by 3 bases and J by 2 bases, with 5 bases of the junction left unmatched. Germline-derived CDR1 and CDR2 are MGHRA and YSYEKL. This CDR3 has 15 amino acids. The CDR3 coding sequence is TGCGCCAGCAGCCAGACTAGCGGCGATGCCTACGAGCAGTACTTC. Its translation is CASSQTSGDAYEQYF.